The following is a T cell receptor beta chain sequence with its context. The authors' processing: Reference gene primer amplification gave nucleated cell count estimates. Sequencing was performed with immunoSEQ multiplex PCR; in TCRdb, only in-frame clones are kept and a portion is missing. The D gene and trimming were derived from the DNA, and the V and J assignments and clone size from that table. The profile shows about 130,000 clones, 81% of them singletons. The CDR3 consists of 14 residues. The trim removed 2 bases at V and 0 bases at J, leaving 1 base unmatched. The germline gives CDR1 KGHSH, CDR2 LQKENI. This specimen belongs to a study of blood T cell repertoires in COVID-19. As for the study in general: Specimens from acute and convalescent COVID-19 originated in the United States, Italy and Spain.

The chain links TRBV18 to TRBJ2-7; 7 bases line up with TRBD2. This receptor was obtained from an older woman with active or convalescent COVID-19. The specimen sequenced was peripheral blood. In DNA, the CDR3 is TGTGCCAGCTCACCAGGACTAGTCTCCTACGAGCAGTACGTC. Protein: CASSPGLVSYEQYV.